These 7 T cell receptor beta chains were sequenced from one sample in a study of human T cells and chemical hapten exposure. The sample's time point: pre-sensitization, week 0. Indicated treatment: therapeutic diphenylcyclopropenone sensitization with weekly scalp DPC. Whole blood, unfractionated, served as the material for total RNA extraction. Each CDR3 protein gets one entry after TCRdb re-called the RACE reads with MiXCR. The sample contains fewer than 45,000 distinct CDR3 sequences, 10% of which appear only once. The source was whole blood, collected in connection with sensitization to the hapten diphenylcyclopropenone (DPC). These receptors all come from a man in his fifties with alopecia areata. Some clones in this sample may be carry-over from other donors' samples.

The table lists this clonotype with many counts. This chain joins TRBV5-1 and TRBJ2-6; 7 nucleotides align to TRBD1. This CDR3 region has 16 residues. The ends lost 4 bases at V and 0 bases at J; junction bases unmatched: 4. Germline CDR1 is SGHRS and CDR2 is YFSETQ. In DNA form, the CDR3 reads TGCGCCAGCAGCCCGGACAGGAACTCTGGGGCCAACGTCCTGACTTTC. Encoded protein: CASSPDRNSGANVLTF.

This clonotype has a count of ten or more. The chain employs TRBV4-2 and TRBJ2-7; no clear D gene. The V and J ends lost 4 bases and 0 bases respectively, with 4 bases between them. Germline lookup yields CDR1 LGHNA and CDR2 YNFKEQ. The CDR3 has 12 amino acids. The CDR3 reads CASSRDSYEQYF. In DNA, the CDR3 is TGTGCCAGCAGCCGAGACTCCTACGAGCAGTACTTC.

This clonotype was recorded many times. The DNA for the CDR3 is TGTGCCAGCAGCCCGGGGACAGGTCCCATTCAGTACTTC. It codes for CASSPGTGPIQYF. The chain uses TRBV7-2 and TRBJ2-4; TRBD1 matches at 8 bases. CDR1 SGHTA and CDR2 FQGNSA come from the germline V gene. The J segment lost 9 bases and the V segment lost 5 bases, leaving 6 bases of the junction unmatched. This CDR3 region has 13 residues.

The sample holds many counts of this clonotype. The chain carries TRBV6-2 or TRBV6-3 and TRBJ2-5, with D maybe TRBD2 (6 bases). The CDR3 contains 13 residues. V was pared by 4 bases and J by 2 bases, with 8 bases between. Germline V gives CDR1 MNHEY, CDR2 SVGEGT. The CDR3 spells CASSSAGQETQYF. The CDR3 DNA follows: TGTGCCAGCAGTTCGGCGGGGCAAGAGACCCAGTACTTC.

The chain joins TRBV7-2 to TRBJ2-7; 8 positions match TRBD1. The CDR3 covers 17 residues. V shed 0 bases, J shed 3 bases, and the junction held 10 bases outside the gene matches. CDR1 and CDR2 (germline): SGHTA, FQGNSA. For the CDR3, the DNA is TGTGCCAGCAGCTTAGCCCGTCGGACAGGGTTCTACTACGAGCAGTACTTC. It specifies CASSLARRTGFYYEQYF. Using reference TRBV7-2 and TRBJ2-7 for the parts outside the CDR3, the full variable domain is GAGVSQSPSNKVTEKGKDVELRCDPISGHTALYWYRQSLGQGLEFLIYFQGNSAPDKSGLPSDRFSAERTGGSVSTLTIQRTQQEDSAVYLCASSLARRTGFYYEQYFGPGTRLTVT.

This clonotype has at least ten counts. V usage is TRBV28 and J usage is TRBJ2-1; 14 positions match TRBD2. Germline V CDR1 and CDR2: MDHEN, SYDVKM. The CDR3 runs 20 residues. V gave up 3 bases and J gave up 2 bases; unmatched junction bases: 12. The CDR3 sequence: CASSFIPGRLAGGPYNEQFF. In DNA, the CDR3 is TGTGCCAGCAGTTTCATTCCGGGGCGACTAGCGGGAGGGCCCTACAATGAGCAGTTCTTC.

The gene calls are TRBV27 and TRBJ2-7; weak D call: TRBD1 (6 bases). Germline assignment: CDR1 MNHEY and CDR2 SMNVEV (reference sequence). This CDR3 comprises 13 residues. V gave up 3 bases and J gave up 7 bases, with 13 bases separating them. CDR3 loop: CASSFGTRSEQYF. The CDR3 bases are TGTGCCAGCAGTTTTGGGACAAGAAGTGAGCAGTACTTC.